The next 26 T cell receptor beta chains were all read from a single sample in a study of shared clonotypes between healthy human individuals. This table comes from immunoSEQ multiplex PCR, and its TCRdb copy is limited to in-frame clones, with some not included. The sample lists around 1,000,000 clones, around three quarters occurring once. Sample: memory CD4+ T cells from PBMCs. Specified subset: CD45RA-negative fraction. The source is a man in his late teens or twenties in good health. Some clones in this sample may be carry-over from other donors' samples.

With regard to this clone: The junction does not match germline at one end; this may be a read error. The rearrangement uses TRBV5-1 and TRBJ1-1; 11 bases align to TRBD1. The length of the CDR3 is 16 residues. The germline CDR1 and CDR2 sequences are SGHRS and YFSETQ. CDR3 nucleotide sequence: TGCGCCAGCAGTTTGGGACAGGGGGTTTGGAACACTGAAGCTTTCTTT. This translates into CASSLGQGVWNTEAFF.

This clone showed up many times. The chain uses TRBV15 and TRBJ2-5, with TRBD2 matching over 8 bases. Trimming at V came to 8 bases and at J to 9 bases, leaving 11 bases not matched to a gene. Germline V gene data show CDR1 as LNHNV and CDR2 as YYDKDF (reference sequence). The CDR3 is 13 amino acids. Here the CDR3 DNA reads TGTGCCACCTACCCGGGACTAGGGGCGTCCCAGTACTTC. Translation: CATYPGLGASQYF.

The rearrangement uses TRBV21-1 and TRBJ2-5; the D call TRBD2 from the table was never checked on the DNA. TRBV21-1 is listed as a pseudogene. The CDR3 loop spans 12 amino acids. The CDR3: CASSRGGETQYF. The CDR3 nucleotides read TGTGCCAGCAGCAGGGGGGGAGAGACCCAGTACTTC.

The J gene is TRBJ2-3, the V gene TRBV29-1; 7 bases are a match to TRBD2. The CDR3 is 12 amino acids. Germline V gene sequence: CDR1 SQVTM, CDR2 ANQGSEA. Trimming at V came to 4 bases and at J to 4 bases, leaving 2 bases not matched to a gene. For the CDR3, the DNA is TGCAGCGTTGCGGGGGGTCCAGATACGCAGTATTTT. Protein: CSVAGGPDTQYF.

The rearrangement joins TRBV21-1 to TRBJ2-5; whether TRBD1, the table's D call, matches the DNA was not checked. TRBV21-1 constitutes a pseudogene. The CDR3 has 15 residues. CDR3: CASSKDGAWEETQYF. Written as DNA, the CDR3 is TGTGCCAGCAGCAAAGATGGGGCATGGGAAGAGACCCAGTACTTC.

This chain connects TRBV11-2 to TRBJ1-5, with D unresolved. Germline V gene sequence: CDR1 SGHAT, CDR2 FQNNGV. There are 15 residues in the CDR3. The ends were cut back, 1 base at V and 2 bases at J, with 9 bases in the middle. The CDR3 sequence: CASSLGVQGNQPQHF. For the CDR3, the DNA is TGTGCCAGCAGCTTAGGAGTGCAGGGCAATCAGCCCCAGCATTTT.

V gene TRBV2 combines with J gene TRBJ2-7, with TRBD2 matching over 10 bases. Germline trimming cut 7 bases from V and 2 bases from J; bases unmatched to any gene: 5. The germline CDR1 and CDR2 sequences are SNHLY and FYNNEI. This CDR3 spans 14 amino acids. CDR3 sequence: CASKGTSEAYEQYF. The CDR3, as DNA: TGTGCCAGCAAGGGGACTAGCGAGGCCTACGAGCAGTACTTC.

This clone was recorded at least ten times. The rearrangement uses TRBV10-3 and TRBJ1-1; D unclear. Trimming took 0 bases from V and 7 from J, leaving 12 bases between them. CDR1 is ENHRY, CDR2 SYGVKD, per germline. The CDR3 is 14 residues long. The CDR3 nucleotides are TGTGCCATCAGTGAGTCGGCCCCCGAGGGTGAAGCTTTCTTT. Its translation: CAISESAPEGEAFF.

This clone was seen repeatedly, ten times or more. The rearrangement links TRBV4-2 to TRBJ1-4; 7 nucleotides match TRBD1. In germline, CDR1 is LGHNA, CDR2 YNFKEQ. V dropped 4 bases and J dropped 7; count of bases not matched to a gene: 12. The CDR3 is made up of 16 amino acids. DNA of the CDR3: TGTGCCAGCAGCCCAAAGGGAGGGGGCCCGGGTGAAAAACTGTTTTTT. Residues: CASSPKGGGPGEKLFF.

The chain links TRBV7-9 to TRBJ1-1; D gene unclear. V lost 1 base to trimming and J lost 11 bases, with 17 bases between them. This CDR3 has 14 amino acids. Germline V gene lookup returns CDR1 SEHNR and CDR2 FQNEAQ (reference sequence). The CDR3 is CASSLEAAGSVAFF. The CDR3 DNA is TGTGCCAGCAGCTTAGAGGCAGCCGGATCTGTGGCTTTCTTT.

Here the CDR3 DNA reads TGTGCCAGCAGCTCGGGACAGGCCACCGGGGAGCTGTTTTTT. Translated: CASSSGQATGELFF. The V call is TRBV7-3, the J call TRBJ2-2, with 8 positions matching TRBD1. Germline CDR1 reads SGHTA; CDR2 reads FQGTGA. There are 14 residues in the CDR3. Trimming cost V 4 bases and J 4 bases; bases outside gene matches: 2.

The CDR3 region has the DNA TGTGCCAGCAGCTTGATTGCACGAAATGAGCAGTTCTTC. It specifies CASSLIARNEQFF. The chain couples TRBV5-6 to TRBJ2-1; D is uncertain. Germline CDR1 and CDR2: SGHDT and YYEEEE. The CDR3 runs to 13 residues. The ends were cut back, 1 base at V and 7 bases at J, with 9 bases in the middle.

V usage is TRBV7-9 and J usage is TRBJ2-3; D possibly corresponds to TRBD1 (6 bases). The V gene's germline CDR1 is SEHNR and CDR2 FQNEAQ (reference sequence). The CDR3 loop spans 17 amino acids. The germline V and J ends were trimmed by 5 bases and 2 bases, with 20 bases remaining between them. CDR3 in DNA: TGTGCCAGCAGCCTCCCCACCCAGGGGCTGAACACAGATACGCAGTATTTT. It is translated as CASSLPTQGLNTDTQYF.

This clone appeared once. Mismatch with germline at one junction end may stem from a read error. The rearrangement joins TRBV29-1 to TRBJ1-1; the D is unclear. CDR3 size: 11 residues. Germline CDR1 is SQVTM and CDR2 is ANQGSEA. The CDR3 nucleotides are TGCAGCGGAGGAAGGAACAGTGAAGCTTTCTTT. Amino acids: CSGGRNSEAFF. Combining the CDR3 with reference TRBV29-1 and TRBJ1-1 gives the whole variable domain SAVISQKPSRDICQRGTSLTIQCQVDSQVTMMFWYRQQPGQSLTLIATANQGSEATYESGFVIDKFPISRPNLTFSTLTVSNMSPEDSSIYLCSGGRNSEAFFGQGTRLTVV.

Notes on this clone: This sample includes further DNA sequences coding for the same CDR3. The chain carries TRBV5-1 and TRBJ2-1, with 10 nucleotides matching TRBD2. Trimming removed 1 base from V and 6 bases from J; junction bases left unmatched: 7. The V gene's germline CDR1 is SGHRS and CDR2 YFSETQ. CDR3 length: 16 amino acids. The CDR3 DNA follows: TGCGCCAGCAGCTTGCGGCTAGCGGGAGAGGGCAATGAGCAGTTCTTC. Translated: CASSLRLAGEGNEQFF.

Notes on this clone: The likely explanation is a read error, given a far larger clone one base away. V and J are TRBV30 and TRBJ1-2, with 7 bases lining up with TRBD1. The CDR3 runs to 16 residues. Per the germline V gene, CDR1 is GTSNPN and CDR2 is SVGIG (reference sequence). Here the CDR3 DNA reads TGTGCCCGGAGTGTCAACCCACAGGGGACTCACTATGGCTACACCTTC. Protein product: CARSVNPQGTHYGYTF.

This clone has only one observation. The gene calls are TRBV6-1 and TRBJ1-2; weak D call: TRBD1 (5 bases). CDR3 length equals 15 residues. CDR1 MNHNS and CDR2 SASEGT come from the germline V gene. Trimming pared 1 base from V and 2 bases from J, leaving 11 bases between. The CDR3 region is CASSEGGGGNYGYTF. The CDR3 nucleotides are TGTGCCAGCAGTGAAGGTGGGGGAGGGAACTATGGCTACACCTTC.

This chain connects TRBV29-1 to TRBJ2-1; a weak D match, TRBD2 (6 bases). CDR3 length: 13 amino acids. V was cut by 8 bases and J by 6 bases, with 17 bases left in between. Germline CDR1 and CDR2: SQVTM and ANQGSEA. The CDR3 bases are TGCAGCCCTCAACGGCGGGAAGGCAATGAGCAGTTCTTC. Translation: CSPQRREGNEQFF.

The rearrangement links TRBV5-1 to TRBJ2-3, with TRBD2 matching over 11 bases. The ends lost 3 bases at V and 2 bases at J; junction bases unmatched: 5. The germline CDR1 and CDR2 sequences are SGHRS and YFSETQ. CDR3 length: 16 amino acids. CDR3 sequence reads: CASSWQGLADTDTQYF. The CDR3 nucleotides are TGCGCCAGCAGCTGGCAGGGACTAGCGGACACAGATACGCAGTATTTT.

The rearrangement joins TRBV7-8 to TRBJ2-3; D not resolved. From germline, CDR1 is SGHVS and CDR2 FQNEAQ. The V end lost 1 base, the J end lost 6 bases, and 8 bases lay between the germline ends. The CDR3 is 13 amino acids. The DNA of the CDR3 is TGTGCCAGCAGCTTAGGGGTGGGGGATACGCAGTATTTT. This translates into CASSLGVGDTQYF. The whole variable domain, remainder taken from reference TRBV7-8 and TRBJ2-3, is GAGVSQSPRYKVAKRGQDVALRCDPISGHVSLFWYQQALGQGPEFLTYFQNEAQLDKSGLPSDRFFAERPEGSVSTLKIQRTQQEDSAVYLCASSLGVGDTQYFGPGTRLTVL.

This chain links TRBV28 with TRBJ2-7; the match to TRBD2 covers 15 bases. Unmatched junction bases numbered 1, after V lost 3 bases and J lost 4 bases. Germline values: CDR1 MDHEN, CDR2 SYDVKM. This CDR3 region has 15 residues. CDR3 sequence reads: CASSFGTSGRYEQYF. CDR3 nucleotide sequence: TGTGCCAGCAGTTTTGGGACTAGCGGGAGGTACGAGCAGTACTTC.

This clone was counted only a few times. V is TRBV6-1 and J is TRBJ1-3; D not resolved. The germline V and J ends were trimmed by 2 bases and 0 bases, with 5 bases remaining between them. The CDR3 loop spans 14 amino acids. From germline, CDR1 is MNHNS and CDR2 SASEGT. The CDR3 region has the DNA TGTGCCAGCAGTGAAATGGTCTCTGGAAACACCATATATTTT. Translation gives CASSEMVSGNTIYF.

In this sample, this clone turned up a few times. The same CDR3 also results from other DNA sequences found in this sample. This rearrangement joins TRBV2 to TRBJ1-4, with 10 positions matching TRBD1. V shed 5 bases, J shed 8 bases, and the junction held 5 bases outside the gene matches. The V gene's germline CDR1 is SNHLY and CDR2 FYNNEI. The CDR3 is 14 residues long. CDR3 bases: TGTGCCAGCAGTCCGGGACAGGGGTTGGAAAAACTGTTTTTT. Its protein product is CASSPGQGLEKLFF.

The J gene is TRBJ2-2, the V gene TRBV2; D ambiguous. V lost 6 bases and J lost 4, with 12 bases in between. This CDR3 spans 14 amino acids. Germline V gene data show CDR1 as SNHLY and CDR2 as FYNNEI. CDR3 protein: CASREVTSTGELFF. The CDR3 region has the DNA TGTGCCAGCAGAGAGGTCACTTCCACCGGGGAGCTGTTTTTT.

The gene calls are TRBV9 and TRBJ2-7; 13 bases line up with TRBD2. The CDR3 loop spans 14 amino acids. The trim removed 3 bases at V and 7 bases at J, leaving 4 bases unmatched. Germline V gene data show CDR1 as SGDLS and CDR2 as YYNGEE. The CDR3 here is CASSAGLAGWEQYF. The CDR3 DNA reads TGTGCCAGCAGCGCGGGACTAGCGGGATGGGAGCAGTACTTC.

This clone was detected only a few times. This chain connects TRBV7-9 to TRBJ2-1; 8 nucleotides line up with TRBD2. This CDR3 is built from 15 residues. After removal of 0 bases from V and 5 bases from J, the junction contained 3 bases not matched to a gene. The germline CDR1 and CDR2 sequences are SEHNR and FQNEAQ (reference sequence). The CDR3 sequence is CASSLAQRGHNEQFF. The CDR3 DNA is TGTGCCAGCAGCTTAGCCCAGCGGGGGCACAATGAGCAGTTCTTC.